Below, 24 T cell receptor beta chains from the same sample are listed, as sequenced in a study of OX40 agonist ivuxolimab in advanced cancers. This table comes from immunoSEQ multiplex PCR, and its TCRdb copy is limited to in-frame clones, with some not included. The table shows about 77,000 clones, with around 87% occurring only once. This specimen consisted of CD4+ or CD8+ T cells sorted from blood, obtained in a trial of the OX40 agonist ivuxolimab. The source is an adult with an advanced solid tumor such as melanoma, head and neck, liver or kidney cancer.

This clone was seen just once. V and J are TRBV10-3 and TRBJ1-2, with 8 nucleotides matching TRBD1. The CDR3 totals 16 residues. The V gene end was trimmed by 4 bases and the J gene end by 8 bases; junction bases not matched to a gene: 15. Germline V gives CDR1 ENHRY, CDR2 SYGVKD. CDR3 in amino acids: CAISGSVGQGARGYTF. The CDR3 nucleotides read TGTGCCATCAGTGGGTCGGTAGGGCAGGGGGCAAGAGGCTACACCTTC.

This CDR3 reads CASSLNFLTAGHEQYF. As DNA, the CDR3 is TGTGCCAGCAGTTTAAATTTTTTGACAGCCGGCCACGAGCAGTACTTC. This sequence joins TRBV28 and TRBJ2-7, with TRBD1 as a possible D gene (5 bases). Deletions cut 2 bases from V and 5 bases from J, with 19 bases between. The length of the CDR3 is 16 residues. Germline V gene data show CDR1 as MDHEN and CDR2 as SYDVKM.

J is TRBJ1-1 and V is TRBV28; 11 nucleotides line up with TRBD1. This CDR3 is 17 amino acids long. The trim removed 3 bases at V and 1 base at J, leaving 7 bases unmatched. In germline, CDR1 is MDHEN, CDR2 SYDVKM. The DNA of the CDR3 is TGTGCCAGCAGTTTTGAAGGGACAGGGGGGAAGAACACTGAAGCTTTCTTT. It yields the protein CASSFEGTGGKNTEAFF.

This rearrangement joins TRBV28 to TRBJ2-6, with 11 bases that match TRBD1. The ends lost 4 bases at V and 1 base at J; junction bases unmatched: 6. Germline lookup yields CDR1 MDHEN and CDR2 SYDVKM. CDR3 length equals 18 residues. The CDR3 reads CASSSDRGRGSGANVLTF. The DNA of the CDR3 is TGTGCCAGCAGTTCGGACAGGGGGCGGGGATCTGGGGCCAACGTCCTGACTTTC.

V is TRBV7-2 and J is TRBJ1-1; maybe TRBD1 (5 bases). This CDR3 is 15 amino acids long. Trimming shortened V by 4 bases and J by 0 bases, and 12 bases separated the two germline ends. Germline loops: CDR1 SGHTA, CDR2 FQGNSA. CDR3 sequence reads: CASSSRGVMNTEAFF. The CDR3 coding sequence is TGTGCCAGCAGCTCTCGAGGGGTAATGAACACTGAAGCTTTCTTT.

The chain combines TRBV18 with TRBJ2-7; D is uncertain. Germline lookup yields CDR1 KGHSH and CDR2 LQKENI. V was cut by 6 bases and J by 2 bases, with 5 bases left in between. The CDR3 is 11 amino acids. Here the CDR3 DNA reads TGTGCCAGCTCGATCACCTACGAGCAGTACTTC. Translation: CASSITYEQYF.

The genes are TRBV29-1 and TRBJ2-7, with a tentative D call TRBD1 (5 bases). Trimming cost V 6 bases and J 5 bases, with 20 bases left between them. The CDR3 loop spans 14 amino acids. Per the germline V gene, CDR1 is SQVTM and CDR2 is ANQGSEA. The CDR3: CSVPSPRVLHEQYF. CDR3 sequence (DNA): TGCAGCGTCCCCTCTCCCAGGGTGTTGCACGAGCAGTACTTC.

CDR3 nucleotides: TGTGCCAGCAGCCCTAGGGGACTAGCCCTCAACAATGAGCAGTTCTTC. This gives the protein CASSPRGLALNNEQFF. This chain connects TRBV11-3 to TRBJ2-1, with 9 bases identical to TRBD2. The J segment lost 5 bases and the V segment lost 5 bases, leaving 10 bases of the junction unmatched. The germline V gene has CDR1 SGHNT and CDR2 YENEEA. The CDR3 has 16 amino acids. Drawing the rest from reference TRBV11-3 and TRBJ2-1, the complete variable domain is EAGVVQSPRYKIIEKKQPVAFWCNPISGHNTLYWYLQNLGQGPELLIRYENEEAVDDSQLPKDRFSAERLKGVDSTLKIQPAELGDSAVYLCASSPRGLALNNEQFFGPGTRLTVL.

This chain joins TRBV2 and TRBJ2-1; 10 bases match TRBD2. V was clipped by 8 bases and J by 0 bases; unmatched bases: 16. Germline CDR1 SNHLY, CDR2 FYNNEI. The length of the CDR3 is 19 residues. In DNA form, the CDR3 reads TGTGCCAGCCGAAGACTAGCGGGTGGAGGGGTTAGCTCCTACAATGAGCAGTTCTTC. Protein product: CASRRLAGGGVSSYNEQFF.

The rearrangement links TRBV19 to TRBJ2-6; 7 bases align to TRBD1. J was trimmed by 3 bases and V by 5 bases; bases with no gene match: 4. The CDR3 spans 15 residues. The V gene's germline CDR1 is LNHDA and CDR2 SQIVND (reference sequence). Written as DNA, the CDR3 is TGTGCCAGTAGTCCGACAGGGTATGGGGCCAACGTCCTGACTTTC. It is translated as CASSPTGYGANVLTF.

The rearrangement joins TRBV29-1 to TRBJ1-4, with D uncertain. Trimming stripped 1 base from V and 5 bases from J, with 2 bases between. Per the germline V gene, CDR1 is SQVTM and CDR2 is ANQGSEA. This CDR3 has 11 amino acids. The CDR3 nucleotides read TGCAGCGTTGAAGGGAATGAAAAACTGTTTTTT. As protein: CSVEGNEKLFF.

The genes are TRBV30 and TRBJ2-5; D call uncertain. The V and J ends lost 2 bases and 1 base respectively, with 5 bases between them. CDR1 is GTSNPN and CDR2 is SVGIG in the germline V gene (reference sequence). This CDR3 spans 12 amino acids. The DNA of the CDR3 is TGTGCCTGGAGTCTGGGCCAAGAGACCCAGTACTTC. Amino acids: CAWSLGQETQYF. The variable domain in full, completed from reference TRBV30 and TRBJ2-5, reads SQTIHQWPATLVQPVGSPLSLECTVEGTSNPNLYWYRQAAGRGLQLLFYSVGIGQISSEVPQNLSASRPQDRQFILSSKKLLLSDSGFYLCAWSLGQETQYFGPGTRLLVL.

The chain is built from TRBV25-1 and TRBJ2-7, with D uncertain. CDR3 length equals 15 residues. Germline CDR1 is MGHDK and CDR2 is SYGVNS. The V and J ends lost 2 bases and 0 bases respectively, with 11 bases between them. DNA of the CDR3: TGTGCCAGCAGTGAAACCCGGCACGGCTCCTACGAGCAGTACTTC. This encodes CASSETRHGSYEQYF.

This sequence joins TRBV7-8 and TRBJ1-2, with D maybe TRBD1 (5 bases). The CDR3 has 14 amino acids. V lost 5 bases, J lost 4 bases, and 14 bases lay in between. In germline, CDR1 is SGHVS, CDR2 FQNEAQ. Here the CDR3 DNA reads TGTGCCAGCAGCGACTTCCAGGGACTCTATGGCTACACCTTC. Translated, it gives CASSDFQGLYGYTF.

CDR3: CASSPQGYEQYF. In nucleotides, the CDR3 is TGTGCCAGCAGTCCCCAGGGTTACGAGCAGTACTTC. The rearrangement links TRBV6-6 to TRBJ2-7; D might be TRBD1 (5 bases). Looked up from germline, CDR1 is MNHNY and CDR2 is SVGAGI (reference sequence). This CDR3 spans 12 amino acids. V lost 5 bases and J 4 bases, leaving 9 bases between the germline ends.

V is TRBV18 and J is TRBJ1-3, with TRBD1 matching over 7 bases. Germline trimming cut 3 bases from V and 2 bases from J; bases unmatched to any gene: 7. Germline loops: CDR1 KGHSH, CDR2 LQKENI. The CDR3 has 16 amino acids. CDR3 sequence (DNA): TGTGCCAGCTCACCGAGGCGCGACAGGGCTGGAAACACCATATATTTT. This gives the protein CASSPRRDRAGNTIYF.

The chain combines TRBV27 with TRBJ1-1, with a possible D match to TRBD1 (5 bases). The germline V gene encodes CDR1 MNHEY and CDR2 SMNVEV (reference sequence). The CDR3 contains 11 residues. Trimming left V 2 bases short and J 8 bases short, with 6 bases between. In nucleotides, the CDR3 is TGTGCCAGCAGTTTAGAGGGGGAAGCTTTCTTT. This sequence encodes CASSLEGEAFF.

This chain connects TRBV28 to TRBJ1-2; tentative D call: TRBD1 (5 bases). CDR1 and CDR2 from the germline V gene are MDHEN and SYDVKM. The germline V and J ends were trimmed by 7 bases and 0 bases, with 12 bases remaining between them. The CDR3 totals 14 residues. CDR3 protein: CASTTGTANYGYTF. CDR3 nucleotide sequence: TGTGCCAGCACCACAGGAACAGCTAACTATGGCTACACCTTC.

This sequence joins TRBV11-2 and TRBJ2-7, with D possibly TRBD1 on 6 matching bases. Germline values: CDR1 SGHAT, CDR2 FQNNGV. The CDR3 length is 14 residues. V dropped 1 base and J dropped 7 bases, with 14 bases sitting between them. CDR3 region: CASSLVGTSLEQYF. The CDR3 region has the DNA TGTGCCAGCAGCTTAGTCGGGACAAGCCTGGAGCAGTACTTC.

This chain links TRBV19 with TRBJ1-4; the D gene is possibly TRBD1 (5 bases). The germline V gene encodes CDR1 LNHDA and CDR2 SQIVND (reference sequence). The V end was cut by 6 bases, the J end by 4 bases, with 18 bases between. This CDR3 is 16 amino acids long. The CDR3 protein is CASRITATAFNEKLFF. DNA of the CDR3: TGTGCCAGTAGGATTACCGCGACAGCCTTTAATGAAAAACTGTTTTTT.

This chain joins TRBV28 and TRBJ1-1; D gene uncertain. V was trimmed by 6 bases and J by 7 bases, leaving 6 bases between them. The CDR3 runs to 10 residues. Germline V lookup: CDR1 MDHEN, CDR2 SYDVKM. The CDR3, as DNA: TGTGCCAGCAGATCCGATGAAGCTTTCTTT. Encoded protein: CASRSDEAFF. Full variable domain (rest looked up from reference TRBV28 and TRBJ1-1): DVKVTQSSRYLVKRTGEKVFLECVQDMDHENMFWYRQDPGLGLRLIYFSYDVKMKEKGDIPEGYSVSREKKERFSLILESASTNQTSMYLCASRSDEAFFGQGTRLTVV.

The chain joins TRBV30 to TRBJ1-2; D unclear. Germline CDR1 is GTSNPN and CDR2 is SVGIG (reference sequence). V was clipped by 4 bases and J by 6 bases, with 15 bases between them. CDR3 length: 13 residues. CDR3 in DNA: TGTGCCTGGAAGTCGAGGGAGGCTAATGGCTACACCTTC. Residues: CAWKSREANGYTF.

The chain uses TRBV10-2 and TRBJ1-2, with TRBD1 matching over 8 bases. The CDR3 runs 14 residues. The ends lost 2 bases at V and 7 bases at J; junction bases unmatched: 6. Germline V lookup: CDR1 WSHSY, CDR2 SAAADI. The CDR3 nucleotides are TGCGCCAGCAGTGAGACGGACAGGGAATCTGGCTACACCTTC. It specifies CASSETDRESGYTF.

The chain links TRBV6-5 to TRBJ1-3; no clear D gene. Per germline, CDR1 MNHEY and CDR2 SVGAGI. This CDR3 is built from 13 residues. The ends were cut back, 0 bases at V and 4 bases at J, with 4 bases in the middle. The CDR3 DNA reads TGTGCCAGCAGTTACTCGGCGGGAAACACCATATATTTT. Residues: CASSYSAGNTIYF.